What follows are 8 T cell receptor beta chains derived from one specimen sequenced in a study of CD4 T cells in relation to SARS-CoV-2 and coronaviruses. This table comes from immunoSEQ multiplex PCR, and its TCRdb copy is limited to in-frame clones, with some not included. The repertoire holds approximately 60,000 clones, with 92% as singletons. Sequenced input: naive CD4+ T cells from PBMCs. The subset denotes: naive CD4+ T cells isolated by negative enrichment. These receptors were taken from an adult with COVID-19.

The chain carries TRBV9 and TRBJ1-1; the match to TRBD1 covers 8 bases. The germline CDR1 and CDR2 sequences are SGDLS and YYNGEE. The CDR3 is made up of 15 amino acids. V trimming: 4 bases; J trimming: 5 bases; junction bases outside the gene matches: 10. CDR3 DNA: TGTGCCAGCAGCTCCCAGGGGGCGCAGACGACTGAAGCTTTCTTT. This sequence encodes CASSSQGAQTTEAFF.

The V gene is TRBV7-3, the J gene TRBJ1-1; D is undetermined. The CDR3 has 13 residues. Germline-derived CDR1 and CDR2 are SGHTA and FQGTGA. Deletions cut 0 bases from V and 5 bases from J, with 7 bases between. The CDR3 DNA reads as TGTGCCAGCAGCTTAACAGATGGGACTGAAGCTTTCTTT. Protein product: CASSLTDGTEAFF. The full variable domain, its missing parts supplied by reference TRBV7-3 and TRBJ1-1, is GAGVSQTPSNKVTEKGKYVELRCDPISGHTALYWYRQSLGQGPEFLIYFQGTGAADDSGLPNDRFFAVRPEGSVSTLKIQRTERGDSAVYLCASSLTDGTEAFFGQGTRLTVV.

The CDR3 bases are TGTGCCAGCAGCGATAGGTGGGGATTCTCTGGAAACACCATATATTTT. This translates into CASSDRWGFSGNTIYF. This chain connects TRBV11-2 to TRBJ1-3; D not resolved. Germline values: CDR1 SGHAT, CDR2 FQNNGV. This CDR3 spans 16 amino acids. The ends were cut back, 5 bases at V and 0 bases at J, with 14 bases in the middle.

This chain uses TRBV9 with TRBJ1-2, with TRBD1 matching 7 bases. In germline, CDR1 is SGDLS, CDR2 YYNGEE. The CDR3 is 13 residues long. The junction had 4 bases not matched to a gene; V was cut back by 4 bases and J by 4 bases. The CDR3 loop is CASSRQGFYGYTF. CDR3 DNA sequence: TGTGCCAGCAGCCGACAGGGCTTCTATGGCTACACCTTC.

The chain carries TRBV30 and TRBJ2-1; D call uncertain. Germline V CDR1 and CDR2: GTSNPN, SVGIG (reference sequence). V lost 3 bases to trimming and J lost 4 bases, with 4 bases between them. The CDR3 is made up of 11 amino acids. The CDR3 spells CAWRGYNEQFF. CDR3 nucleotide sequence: TGTGCCTGGAGGGGATACAATGAGCAGTTCTTC.

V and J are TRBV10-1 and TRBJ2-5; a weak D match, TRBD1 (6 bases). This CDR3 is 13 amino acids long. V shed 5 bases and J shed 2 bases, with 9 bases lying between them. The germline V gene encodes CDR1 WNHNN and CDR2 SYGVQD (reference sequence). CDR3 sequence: CASSYREQETQYF. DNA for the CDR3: TGCGCCAGCAGTTACAGGGAGCAAGAGACCCAGTACTTC.

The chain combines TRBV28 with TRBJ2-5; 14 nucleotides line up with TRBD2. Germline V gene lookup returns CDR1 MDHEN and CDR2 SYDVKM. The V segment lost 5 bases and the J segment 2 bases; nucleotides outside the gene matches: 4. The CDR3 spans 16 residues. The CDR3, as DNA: TGTGCCAGCAGTCTGGGACTAGCGGGGGCGCAAGAGACCCAGTACTTC. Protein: CASSLGLAGAQETQYF.

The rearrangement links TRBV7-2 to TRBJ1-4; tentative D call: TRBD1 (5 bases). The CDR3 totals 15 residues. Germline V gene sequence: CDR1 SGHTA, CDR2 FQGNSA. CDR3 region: CGSRLGGSTNEKLFF. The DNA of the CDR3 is TGTGGTAGCCGTTTGGGGGGGTCAACTAATGAAAAACTGTTTTTT.